The entry that follows covers one T cell receptor (beta chain) sequence. Its antigen is unknown. Stated time point: late sampling 161 to 241 days after vaccination in a few convalescent patients. Treatment here: roughly 10-day PBMC culture with coronavirus spike peptide pools or control peptides (ViraFEST assay). The CDR3 loop spans 18 amino acids. Germline values: CDR1 SGHRS, CDR2 YFSETQ. V was cut by 0 bases and J by 2 bases, with 20 bases left in between. This sample was taken from a study of vaccination and CD4 T cells after COVID-19. The wider study: Convalescent cases consisted of six males and four females, of whom two were Hispanic. Overlapping peptides of the spike proteins of SARS-CoV-2, HCoV-NL63, HCoV-OC43 and HCoV-229E were used for cell stimulation.

Cultured CD4+ T cell DNA underwent sequencing with the Oncomine TCR Beta short-read assay. A single record per CDR3 protein comes from TCRdb applying MiXCR to the PCR reads. The sample has about 22,000 distinct CDR3 sequences; about 35% are singletons. The rearrangement uses TRBV5-1 and TRBJ2-5; D possibly corresponds to TRBD2 (6 bases). The sequencing here drew on CD4+ T cells from blood, cultured in vitro, taken about 7 months after SARS-CoV-2 vaccination. The TCR originated in a human donor who had recovered from COVID-19. The CDR3 loop is CASSLAAGLAGSQETQYF. CDR3 coding DNA: TGCGCCAGCAGCTTGGCGGCCGGACTGGCGGGATCTCAAGAGACCCAGTACTTC.